Following are 14 T cell receptor beta chains from one sample sequenced in a study of identical twins. TCRdb called the 5' RACE reads again in MiXCR, with one record for every CDR3 protein. Of around 570,000 distinct CDR3 sequences in the sample, 9.6% were seen once. These sequences were also reported in another study, on yellow fever vaccine responses in identical twins.

The sequenced sample was PBMCs. The source is a woman between 18 and 30 years old in good health.

This clonotype has more than one count but fewer than ten. The V gene is TRBV4-2, the J gene TRBJ2-2, with TRBD2 identical over 11 bases. With 3 bases clipped from V and 6 bases from J, the junction kept 3 bases outside the gene matches. The CDR3 contains 15 residues. From germline, CDR1 is LGHNA and CDR2 YNFKEQ. CDR3 sequence: CASSQELAGAGELFF. Here the CDR3 DNA reads TGTGCCAGCAGCCAGGAACTAGCGGGAGCCGGGGAGCTGTTTTTT.

This clonotype was seen a few times. This chain joins TRBV3-1 and TRBJ2-1; a possible D gene is TRBD2 (6 bases). This CDR3 has 14 residues. The V and J ends lost 4 bases and 2 bases respectively, with 9 bases between them. Germline-derived CDR1 and CDR2 are LGHDT and YNNKEL (reference sequence). The DNA of the CDR3 is TGTGCCAGCAGCCCGCTAGCGCCCTACAATGAGCAGTTCTTC. Translating it yields CASSPLAPYNEQFF.

This clonotype was found a few times. The genes are TRBV24-1 and TRBJ1-5; 8 bases map to TRBD1. CDR1 is KGHDR and CDR2 is SFDVKD in the germline V gene. The CDR3 is 15 amino acids. Unmatched junction bases numbered 5, after V lost 6 bases and J lost 2 bases. CDR3 sequence (DNA): TGTGCCACCAGTCTATCGGGACAGGGCAATCAGCCCCAGCATTTT. Amino acids: CATSLSGQGNQPQHF.

Written as DNA, the CDR3 is TGTGCCAGCACTCGGAGGTCCTACAATGAGCAGTTCTTC. This encodes CASTRRSYNEQFF. The chain recombines TRBV5-6 with TRBJ2-1, with D possibly being TRBD2 (5 bases). This CDR3 is 13 amino acids long. The germline CDR1 and CDR2 sequences are SGHDT and YYEEEE. With 6 bases removed from V and 1 base from J, the gap between germline ends came to 8 bases.

Only a few counts were recorded for this clonotype. The rearrangement links TRBV3-1 to TRBJ2-1, with D possibly TRBD2 on 6 matching bases. The V gene lost 0 bases and the J gene lost 2 bases, with 14 bases spanning the gap. Germline assignment: CDR1 LGHDT and CDR2 YNNKEL (reference sequence). The CDR3 runs to 17 residues. Written as DNA, the CDR3 is TGTGCCAGCAGCCAAGATTCGGGACTGACGGCCTACAATGAGCAGTTCTTC. Its protein is CASSQDSGLTAYNEQFF.

The chain employs TRBV20-1 and TRBJ1-3, with unresolved D. The CDR3 covers 16 residues. Germline assignment: CDR1 DFQATT and CDR2 SNEGSKA (reference sequence). Trimming took off 0 bases at V and 0 bases at J, with 12 bases between the two ends. CDR3 coding DNA: TGCAGTGCTAGAGATGGTTCCACCAGCTCTGGAAACACCATATATTTT. As protein: CSARDGSTSSGNTIYF.

This clonotype showed up just a few times. This chain uses TRBV4-3 with TRBJ2-1, with no clear D. This CDR3 region has 18 residues. Trimming shortened V by 1 base and J by 0 bases, and 16 bases separated the two germline ends. Germline V lookup: CDR1 LGHNA, CDR2 YSLEER. CDR3: CASSQGSGPPSSYNEQFF. Here the CDR3 DNA reads TGCGCCAGCAGCCAAGGGTCTGGGCCCCCGAGCTCCTACAATGAGCAGTTCTTC.

The chain is built from TRBV28 and TRBJ2-1; the D gene is possibly TRBD2 (5 bases). The CDR3 has 16 amino acids. From germline, CDR1 is MDHEN and CDR2 SYDVKM. The ends were cut back, 4 bases at V and 5 bases at J, with 18 bases in the middle. In DNA form, the CDR3 reads TGTGCCAGCAGTTCCCGGTATGGCGGGCCACACAATGAGCAGTTCTTC. Amino acids: CASSSRYGGPHNEQFF.

This clonotype has only a few counts. The chain joins TRBV29-1 to TRBJ2-7, with 8 bases fitting TRBD1. This CDR3 spans 16 amino acids. The V and J ends lost 1 base and 5 bases, in that order; junction bases with no gene match: 13. Germline assignment: CDR1 SQVTM and CDR2 ANQGSEA. The CDR3 DNA reads as TGCAGCGTTGAAGGACCAGGGGGCGAAGGGTGGGACGAGCAGTACTTC. Translated: CSVEGPGGEGWDEQYF.

This clonotype has more than one count but fewer than ten. Here the CDR3 reads CASSRGDRTPYEQYF. CDR3 nucleotides: TGTGCCAGCAGTCGAGGGGACCGGACTCCCTACGAGCAGTACTTC. V is TRBV27 and J is TRBJ2-7; D tentatively fits TRBD1 or TRBD2 (5 bases each). V lost 5 bases to trimming and J lost 2 bases, with 16 bases between them. The CDR3 runs to 15 residues. Germline assignment: CDR1 MNHEY and CDR2 SMNVEV (reference sequence).

This chain uses TRBV19 with TRBJ2-2; 11 bases agree with TRBD2. J gave up 0 bases and V 3 bases, and 6 bases lay outside the gene matches. There are 18 residues in the CDR3. Germline lookup yields CDR1 LNHDA and CDR2 SQIVND (reference sequence). The CDR3: CASSIELAGGPNTGELFF. As DNA, the CDR3 is TGTGCCAGTAGTATCGAGCTAGCGGGAGGTCCGAACACCGGGGAGCTGTTTTTT.

This clonotype was seen at least ten times. The rearrangement joins TRBV20-1 to TRBJ2-2; no clear D. This CDR3 region has 12 residues. V lost 3 bases and J lost 6, with 8 bases in between. The germline V gene encodes CDR1 DFQATT and CDR2 SNEGSKA (reference sequence). CDR3 in amino acids: CSASLGSGELFF. As DNA, the CDR3 is TGCAGTGCTAGTCTAGGGTCCGGGGAGCTGTTTTTT.

In this sample, this clonotype turned up a few times. The J gene is TRBJ2-5, the V gene TRBV12-3 or TRBV12-4; 7 bases fit TRBD2. The CDR3 covers 14 residues. J gave up 5 bases and V 4 bases, and 7 bases lay outside the gene matches. CDR3 in DNA: TGTGCCAGCAGTTCCCTTGCGGGAGAGGAGACCCAGTACTTC. It is translated as CASSSLAGEETQYF.

This rearrangement joins TRBV5-5 to TRBJ2-5, with TRBD1 identical over 7 bases. This CDR3 comprises 14 residues. CDR1 and CDR2 from the germline V gene are SGHKS and YYEKEE (reference sequence). V trimming: 0 bases; J trimming: 4 bases; junction bases outside the gene matches: 3. CDR3 nucleotides: TGTGCCAGCAGCTTGGCACAGGGGAGAGAGACCCAGTACTTC. Its translation is CASSLAQGRETQYF.